The 24 T cell receptor beta chains given below trace back to one sample, sequenced in a study of blood T cell repertoires in COVID-19. Assay: immunoSEQ multiplex PCR; the TCRdb copy retains only in-frame clones and omits some. The data hold some 120,000 clones, with about four fifths observed a single time. The sample comprised peripheral blood. The receptor set was obtained from a woman aged 30 to 39 who had recovered from COVID-19.

V and J are TRBV30 and TRBJ1-2; 12 positions agree with TRBD1. Trimming at V came to 3 bases and at J to 4 bases, leaving 6 bases not matched to a gene. CDR3 length: 15 residues. Germline CDR1 reads GTSNPN; CDR2 reads SVGIG (reference sequence). The CDR3 is CAWRLRGQGAYGYTF. CDR3 nucleotide sequence: TGTGCCTGGAGACTACGGGGACAGGGGGCCTATGGCTACACCTTC. The complete variable domain, with remaining parts taken from reference TRBV30 and TRBJ1-2, reads SQTIHQWPATLVQPVGSPLSLECTVEGTSNPNLYWYRQAAGRGLQLLFYSVGIGQISSEVPQNLSASRPQDRQFILSSKKLLLSDSGFYLCAWRLRGQGAYGYTFGSGTRLTVV.

J is TRBJ1-2 and V is TRBV12-3 or TRBV12-4; D not certain. V was cut by 3 bases and J by 6 bases, with 11 bases left in between. The length of the CDR3 is 13 residues. The CDR3 is CASSFEVRNGYTF. The CDR3 DNA follows: TGTGCCAGCAGTTTCGAGGTACGGAATGGCTACACCTTC.

This chain joins TRBV5-8 and TRBJ2-3; the match to TRBD1 covers 7 bases. This CDR3 contains 16 residues. J was trimmed by 4 bases and V by 0 bases; bases with no gene match: 8. The germline V gene has CDR1 SGHTS and CDR2 YDEGEE. The CDR3 sequence: CASSLAAGGMSDTQYF. The DNA of the CDR3 is TGTGCCAGCAGCTTGGCGGCAGGGGGAATGTCAGATACGCAGTATTTT.

The V and J genes are TRBV11-2 and TRBJ2-1, with D possibly matching TRBD2 (5 bases). CDR3 length: 15 residues. Germline V gives CDR1 SGHAT, CDR2 FQNNGV. The V end was cut by 1 base, the J end by 0 bases, with 7 bases between. CDR3 DNA: TGTGCCAGCAGCTTAGTAGCGAGCTCCTACAATGAGCAGTTCTTC. It encodes CASSLVASSYNEQFF. Full variable domain (missing parts from reference TRBV11-2 and TRBJ2-1): EAGVAQSPRYKIIEKRQSVAFWCNPISGHATLYWYQQILGQGPKLLIQFQNNGVVDDSQLPKDRFSAERLKGVDSTLKIQPAKLEDSAVYLCASSLVASSYNEQFFGPGTRLTVL.

In this sample, this clone turned up once. The V gene is TRBV7-2, the J gene TRBJ2-2; 7 nucleotides match TRBD2. Germline CDR1 SGHTA, CDR2 FQGNSA. The V and J ends lost 5 bases and 6 bases, in that order; junction bases with no gene match: 6. This CDR3 comprises 14 residues. The CDR3 is CASSPQLASGELFF. The CDR3 region has the DNA TGTGCCAGCAGCCCCCAACTAGCGTCCGGGGAGCTGTTTTTT.

The chain recombines TRBV10-3 with TRBJ1-1, with 9 bases fitting TRBD1. After removal of 6 bases from V and 4 bases from J, the junction contained 12 bases not matched to a gene. Germline CDR1 reads ENHRY; CDR2 reads SYGVKD. The CDR3 spans 16 residues. CDR3 protein: CAISEGPQGAPTEAFF. The CDR3 bases are TGTGCCATCAGCGAGGGGCCACAGGGGGCGCCCACTGAAGCTTTCTTT.

The gene calls are TRBV5-1 and TRBJ2-3; TRBD2 might be the D (5 bases). Looked up from germline, CDR1 is SGHRS and CDR2 is YFSETQ. CDR3 length: 15 amino acids. Trimming took 0 bases from V and 4 from J, leaving 12 bases between them. CDR3 in DNA: TGCGCCAGCAGCTTGGTAAATCGGGGAGCAGATACGCAGTATTTT. Translating it yields CASSLVNRGADTQYF.

This clone was observed a few times. The chain uses TRBV5-1 and TRBJ1-2, with a weak D call TRBD1 (6 bases). Germline assignment: CDR1 SGHRS and CDR2 YFSETQ. The CDR3 length is 14 residues. V was trimmed by 1 base and J by 3 bases, leaving 10 bases between them. The CDR3 DNA follows: TGCGCCAGCAGCTTGCTGGGACATGACTATGGCTACACCTTC. Translated: CASSLLGHDYGYTF.

This chain links TRBV28 with TRBJ2-5; D is perhaps TRBD2 (5 bases). The CDR3 sequence is 13 residues long. Trimming left V 4 bases short and J 3 bases short, with 9 bases between. From germline, CDR1 is MDHEN and CDR2 SYDVKM. CDR3 nucleotides: TGTGCCAGCAGTTACGACGGGAAAGAGACCCAGTACTTC. Protein sequence: CASSYDGKETQYF.

This clone was seen once. This rearrangement joins TRBV6-1 to TRBJ1-2, with D possibly being TRBD1 (5 bases). The CDR3 extends over 14 amino acids. Trimming cost V 1 base and J 4 bases, with 10 bases left between them. The V gene's germline CDR1 is MNHNS and CDR2 SASEGT. The DNA for the CDR3 is TGTGCCAGCAGTGAAGACAGGCGCCTCTATGGCTACACCTTC. Translation: CASSEDRRLYGYTF.

V is TRBV27 and J is TRBJ2-2; 9 nucleotides agree with TRBD2. V gave up 5 bases and J gave up 2 bases; unmatched junction bases: 3. The length of the CDR3 is 15 residues. CDR1 MNHEY and CDR2 SMNVEV come from the germline V gene (reference sequence). The CDR3 region has the DNA TGTGCCAGCAGTCCGACTAGCGGCAACACCGGGGAGCTGTTTTTT. Amino acids: CASSPTSGNTGELFF.

The CDR3 spells CASSLTSGASYEQYF. The CDR3 DNA reads as TGCGCCAGCAGCCTCACTAGCGGGGCCTCCTACGAGCAGTACTTC. This rearrangement joins TRBV5-1 to TRBJ2-7, with 10 bases matching TRBD2. The V gene's germline CDR1 is SGHRS and CDR2 YFSETQ. This CDR3 has 15 amino acids. The V segment lost 4 bases and the J segment 0 bases; nucleotides outside the gene matches: 4.

Relative to its sample, this clone is medium-sized (0.01 to 0.1%). V usage is TRBV19 and J usage is TRBJ2-3; D possibly corresponds to TRBD2 (6 bases). Trimming cost V 4 bases and J 2 bases, with 10 bases left between them. This CDR3 has 14 amino acids. The germline CDR1 and CDR2 sequences are LNHDA and SQIVND (reference sequence). CDR3 DNA: TGTGCCAGTAGTAGGGGGGTAGACACAGATACGCAGTATTTT. Its protein product is CASSRGVDTDTQYF.

This clone was counted a few times. The genes are TRBV14 and TRBJ1-1; D perhaps matches TRBD1 (6 bases). Deletions cut 3 bases from V and 8 bases from J, with 10 bases between. The CDR3 loop spans 12 amino acids. Germline values: CDR1 SGHDN, CDR2 FVKESK. DNA of the CDR3: TGTGCCAGCAGCCACCTCGGACAGGAAGCTTTCTTT. Translation gives CASSHLGQEAFF. The whole variable domain, filled in from reference TRBV14 and TRBJ1-1, reads EAGVTQFPSHSVIEKGQTVTLRCDPISGHDNLYWYRRVMGKEIKFLLHFVKESKQDESGMPNNRFLAERTGGTYSTLKVQPAELEDSGVYFCASSHLGQEAFFGQGTRLTVV.

The table lists this clone with a count of one. This chain joins TRBV20-1 and TRBJ2-1; 9 bases align to TRBD2. Germline CDR1 DFQATT, CDR2 SNEGSKA (reference sequence). CDR3 length: 18 residues. Trimming cost V 3 bases and J 5 bases; bases outside gene matches: 17. The chain's CDR3 is CSASRRRNSGRVDNEQFF. Here the CDR3 DNA reads TGCAGTGCTAGTCGTCGGAGAAATAGCGGGAGAGTCGACAATGAGCAGTTCTTC.

The V and J genes are TRBV7-3 and TRBJ2-1; D is perhaps TRBD1 (6 bases). This CDR3 has 15 residues. Germline assignment: CDR1 SGHTA and CDR2 FQGTGA. The germline V and J ends were trimmed by 5 bases and 4 bases, with 15 bases remaining between them. The CDR3 sequence is CASSPAGQTYNEQFF. The DNA for the CDR3 is TGTGCCAGCAGCCCGGCCGGACAGACATACAATGAGCAGTTCTTC. Combining the CDR3 with reference TRBV7-3 and TRBJ2-1 gives the whole variable domain GAGVSQTPSNKVTEKGKYVELRCDPISGHTALYWYRQSLGQGPEFLIYFQGTGAADDSGLPNDRFFAVRPEGSVSTLKIQRTERGDSAVYLCASSPAGQTYNEQFFGPGTRLTVL.

The CDR3 is CATSDLGAGNNEQFF. CDR3 nucleotides: TGTGCCACCAGTGATTTAGGGGCGGGGAACAATGAGCAGTTCTTC. The genes are TRBV24-1 and TRBJ2-1; TRBD2 is a possible D gene (6 bases). CDR3 length equals 15 residues. V was clipped by 1 base and J by 5 bases, with 11 bases between them. Germline V gives CDR1 KGHDR, CDR2 SFDVKD.

V is TRBV5-4 and J is TRBJ2-5; 7 positions match TRBD1. The CDR3 totals 13 residues. CDR1 and CDR2 (germline): SGHNT, YYREEE (reference sequence). V dropped 1 base and J dropped 3; count of bases not matched to a gene: 0. As DNA, the CDR3 is TGTGCCAGCAGCTTGCAGGGGGAAGAGACCCAGTACTTC. The encoded protein is CASSLQGEETQYF.

This chain connects TRBV2 to TRBJ1-1; 9 nucleotides align to TRBD1. This CDR3 is built from 16 residues. With 6 bases clipped from V and 0 bases from J, the junction kept 8 bases outside the gene matches. The germline V gene encodes CDR1 SNHLY and CDR2 FYNNEI. CDR3 sequence: CASRRGTGSLNTEAFF. As DNA, the CDR3 is TGTGCCAGCAGGCGGGGGACAGGGTCTTTGAACACTGAAGCTTTCTTT.

The chain uses TRBV10-2 and TRBJ2-5; TRBD2 matches at 8 bases. Trimming cost V 6 bases and J 3 bases; bases outside gene matches: 6. Looked up from germline, CDR1 is WSHSY and CDR2 is SAAADI. This CDR3 spans 14 amino acids. The CDR3 reads CASSGMREEETQYF. DNA of the CDR3: TGCGCCAGCAGCGGTATGCGGGAGGAAGAGACCCAGTACTTC.

A few counts support this clone. This chain uses TRBV6-6 with TRBJ2-1; 11 bases match TRBD2. CDR3 length: 14 amino acids. Germline V gene lookup returns CDR1 MNHNY and CDR2 SVGAGI (reference sequence). Trimming at V came to 7 bases and at J to 3 bases, leaving 2 bases not matched to a gene. The CDR3 spells CASTTSGGYNEQFF. CDR3 sequence (DNA): TGTGCCAGCACCACTAGCGGGGGCTACAATGAGCAGTTCTTC.

The chain employs TRBV19 and TRBJ2-3; TRBD2 matches 14 bases. Germline V gene data show CDR1 as LNHDA and CDR2 as SQIVND (reference sequence). The CDR3 loop spans 17 amino acids. V gave up 4 bases and J gave up 2 bases; unmatched junction bases: 5. CDR3 DNA: TGTGCCAGTAGTAAAAAGGGACTAGCGGGAGACACAGATACGCAGTATTTT. It translates to CASSKKGLAGDTDTQYF.

The gene calls are TRBV5-1 and TRBJ1-2; the D gene is possibly TRBD1 (6 bases). CDR1 and CDR2 from the germline V gene are SGHRS and YFSETQ. V was clipped by 1 base and J by 3 bases, with 13 bases between them. This CDR3 has 15 amino acids. The CDR3 protein is CASSLITGNDYGYTF. The CDR3 nucleotides read TGCGCCAGCAGCTTGATTACAGGGAACGACTATGGCTACACCTTC.

V usage is TRBV7-9 and J usage is TRBJ2-1; the match to TRBD2 covers 7 bases. Germline CDR1 reads SEHNR; CDR2 reads FQNEAQ (reference sequence). The length of the CDR3 is 16 residues. V lost 3 bases to trimming and J lost 2 bases; unmatched junction nucleotides: 7. CDR3 protein: CASSFDGGRAYNEQFF. Here the CDR3 DNA reads TGTGCCAGCAGCTTTGACGGGGGGAGAGCCTACAATGAGCAGTTCTTC. The whole variable domain, remainder taken from reference TRBV7-9 and TRBJ2-1, is DTGVSQNPRHKITKRGQNVTFRCDPISEHNRLYWYRQTLGQGPEFLTYFQNEAQLEKSRLLSDRFSAERPKGSFSTLEIQRTEQGDSAMYLCASSFDGGRAYNEQFFGPGTRLTVL.